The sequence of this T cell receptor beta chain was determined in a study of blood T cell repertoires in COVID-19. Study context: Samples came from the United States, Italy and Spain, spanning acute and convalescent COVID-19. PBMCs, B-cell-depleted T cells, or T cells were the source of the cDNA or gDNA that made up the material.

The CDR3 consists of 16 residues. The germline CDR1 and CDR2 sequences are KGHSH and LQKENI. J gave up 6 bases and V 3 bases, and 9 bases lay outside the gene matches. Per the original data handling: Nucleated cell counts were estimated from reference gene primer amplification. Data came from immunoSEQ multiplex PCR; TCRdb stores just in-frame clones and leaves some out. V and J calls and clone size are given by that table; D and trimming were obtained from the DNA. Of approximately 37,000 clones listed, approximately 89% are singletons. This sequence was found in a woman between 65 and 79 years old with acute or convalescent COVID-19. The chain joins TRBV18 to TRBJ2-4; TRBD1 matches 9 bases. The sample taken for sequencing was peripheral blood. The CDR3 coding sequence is TGTGCCAGCTCACCTACCGGGACAGGGATTGGAAACATTCAGTACTTC. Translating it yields CASSPTGTGIGNIQYF. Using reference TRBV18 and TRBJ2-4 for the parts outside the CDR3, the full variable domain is NAGVMQNPRHLVRRRGQEARLRCSPMKGHSHVYWYRQLPEEGLKFMVYLQKENIIDESGMPKERFSAEFPKEGPSILRIQQVVRGDSAAYFCASSPTGTGIGNIQYFGAGTRLSVL.